The clone carrying this T cell receptor (beta chain) was seen ten or more times. The source of the sample is a study of T cells in Graves' hyperthyroidism and ophthalmopathy. Amplified TCR beta CDR3 regions derived from RNA transcripts. First-round RT-PCR with HTBI primers amplified the TCR CDR3 region. TCRdb re-derived calls from the multiplex PCR reads in MiXCR, one entry per CDR3 protein. The sample includes about 290,000 distinct CDR3 sequences, about 14% of them seen just once. Orbital computed tomography and thyroid ultrasound, together with serum TRAb and thyroxine and clinical symptoms, were used for diagnoses. Progressors' blood was drawn at hyperthyroidism diagnosis, before ophthalmopathy symptoms. CDR3 length equals 13 residues. With 2 bases clipped from V and 2 bases from J, the junction kept 1 base outside the gene matches. Germline V gene sequence: CDR1 GTSNPN, CDR2 SVGIG (reference sequence).

Sequencing input: blood. The gene calls are TRBV30 and TRBJ2-7, with TRBD1 matching over 9 bases. The sequence derives from a woman between 25 and 40 years old with Graves' hyperthyroidism that later progressed to Graves' ophthalmopathy. This CDR3 is CAWSRDRAYEQYF. CDR3 nucleotides: TGTGCCTGGAGTCGGGACAGGGCCTACGAGCAGTACTTC.